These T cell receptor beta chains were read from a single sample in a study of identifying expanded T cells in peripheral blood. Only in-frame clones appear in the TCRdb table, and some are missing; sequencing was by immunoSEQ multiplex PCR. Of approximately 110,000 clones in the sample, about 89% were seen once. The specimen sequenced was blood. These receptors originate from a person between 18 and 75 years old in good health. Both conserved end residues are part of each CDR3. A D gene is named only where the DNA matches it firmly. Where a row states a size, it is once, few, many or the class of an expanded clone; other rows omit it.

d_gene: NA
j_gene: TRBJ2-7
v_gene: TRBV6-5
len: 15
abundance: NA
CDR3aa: CASSYRWGVGYEQYF
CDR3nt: TGTGCCAGCAGTTACCGGTGGGGGGTAGGCTACGAGCAGTACTTC

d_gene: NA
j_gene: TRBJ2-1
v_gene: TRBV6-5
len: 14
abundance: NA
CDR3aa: CASRQGGPRNEQFF
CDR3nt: TGTGCCAGCAGGCAGGGGGGGCCGCGAAATGAGCAGTTCTTC

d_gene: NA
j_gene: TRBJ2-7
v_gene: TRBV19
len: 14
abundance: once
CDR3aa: CASSIRGAFIEQYF
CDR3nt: TGTGCCAGTAGTATCCGGGGGGCGTTCATCGAGCAGTACTTC

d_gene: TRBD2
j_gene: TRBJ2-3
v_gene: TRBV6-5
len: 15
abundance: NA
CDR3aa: CASSSQRGGPNTQYF
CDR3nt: TGTGCCAGCAGCTCTCAACGGGGGGGCCCAAATACGCAGTATTTT

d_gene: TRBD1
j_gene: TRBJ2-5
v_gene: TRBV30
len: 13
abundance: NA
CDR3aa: CACDRGRRETQYF
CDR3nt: TGTGCCTGCGACAGGGGGCGAAGAGAGACCCAGTACTTC

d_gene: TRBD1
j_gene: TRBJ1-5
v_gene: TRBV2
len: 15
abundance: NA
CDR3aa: CASSAEGQGVGPQHF
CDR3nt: TGTGCCAGCAGTGCCGAGGGACAGGGAGTCGGGCCCCAGCATTTT

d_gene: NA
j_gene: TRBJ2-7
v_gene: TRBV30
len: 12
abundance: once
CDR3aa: CAGGGQSYEQYF
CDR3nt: TGTGCCGGGGGGGGACAGTCCTACGAGCAGTACTTC

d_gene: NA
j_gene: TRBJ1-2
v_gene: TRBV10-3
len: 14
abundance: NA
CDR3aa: CAISESQGGRGYTF
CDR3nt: TGTGCCATCAGTGAGTCACAGGGAGGTCGTGGCTACACCTTC

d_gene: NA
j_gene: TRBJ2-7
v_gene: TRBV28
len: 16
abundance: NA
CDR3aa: CASSLGADKSSYEQYF
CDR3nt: TGTGCCAGCAGTTTAGGCGCGGACAAGAGCTCCTACGAGCAGTACTTC

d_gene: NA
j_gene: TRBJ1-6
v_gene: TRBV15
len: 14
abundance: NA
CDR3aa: CATSKLGPDSPLHF
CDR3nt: TGTGCCACCAGCAAATTGGGACCAGATTCACCCCTCCACTTT

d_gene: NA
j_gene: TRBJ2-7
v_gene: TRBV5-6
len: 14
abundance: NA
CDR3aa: CASSVSGGSYEQYF
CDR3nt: TGTGCCAGCAGCGTCTCAGGAGGCTCCTACGAGCAGTACTTC

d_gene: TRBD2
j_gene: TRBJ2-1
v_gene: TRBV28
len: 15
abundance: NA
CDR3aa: CASSLLAGSRGEQFF
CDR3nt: TGTGCCAGCAGTTTACTAGCGGGGTCCAGGGGTGAGCAGTTCTTC

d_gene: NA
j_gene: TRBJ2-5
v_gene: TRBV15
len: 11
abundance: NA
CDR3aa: CATSRAETQYF
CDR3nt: TGTGCCACCAGCAGAGCGGAGACCCAGTACTTC

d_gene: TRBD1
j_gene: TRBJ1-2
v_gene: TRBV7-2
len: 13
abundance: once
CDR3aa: CASNGQGSYGYTF
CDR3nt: TGTGCCAGCAACGGACAGGGTAGCTATGGCTACACCTTC

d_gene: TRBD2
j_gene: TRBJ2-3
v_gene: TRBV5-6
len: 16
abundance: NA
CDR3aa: CASSSTTSGYTDTQYF
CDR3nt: TGTGCCAGCAGCTCTACGACTAGCGGCTACACAGATACGCAGTATTTT

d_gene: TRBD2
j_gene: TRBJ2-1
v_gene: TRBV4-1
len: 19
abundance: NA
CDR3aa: CASSQATLAGATKFNEQFF
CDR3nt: TGCGCCAGCAGCCAAGCTACTTTAGCGGGGGCCACCAAATTCAATGAGCAGTTCTTC

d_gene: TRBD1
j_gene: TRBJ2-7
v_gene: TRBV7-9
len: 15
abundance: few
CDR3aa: CASSLAVTGSYEQYF
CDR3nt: TGTGCCAGCAGCTTAGCTGTGACAGGGAGCTACGAGCAGTACTTC

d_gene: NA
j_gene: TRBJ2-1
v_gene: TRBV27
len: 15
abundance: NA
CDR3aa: CASSEDGSQGRGQFF
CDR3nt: TGTGCCAGCAGCGAAGACGGCTCTCAGGGCAGGGGGCAGTTCTTC

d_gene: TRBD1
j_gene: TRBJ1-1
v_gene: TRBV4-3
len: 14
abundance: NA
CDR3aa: CASSQDRGQIKAFF
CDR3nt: TGCGCCAGCAGCCAAGATCGGGGACAGATTAAAGCTTTCTTT

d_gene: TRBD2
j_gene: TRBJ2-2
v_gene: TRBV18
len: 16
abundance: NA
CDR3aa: CASSLRLAGDTGELFF
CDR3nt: TGTGCCAGCTCTCTCAGACTAGCGGGGGACACCGGGGAGCTGTTTTTT

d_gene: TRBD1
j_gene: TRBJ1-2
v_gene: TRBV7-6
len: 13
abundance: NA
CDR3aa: CASSRDREIGYTF
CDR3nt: TGTGCCAGCAGCCGGGACAGGGAAATCGGCTACACCTTC

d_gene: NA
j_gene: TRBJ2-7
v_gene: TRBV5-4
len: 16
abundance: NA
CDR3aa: CASSLGGREGDYEQYF
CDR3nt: TGTGCCAGCAGCTTGGGGGGCAGGGAAGGGGACTACGAGCAGTACTTC